Listed here is a single T cell receptor (beta chain). Its antigen is not identified. The record originates from a study of metastatic and nonmetastatic thyroid tumors. MiXCR re-clonotyped the PCR reads for TCRdb. Among about 3,500 clones listed, roughly a third were seen once. Study results and limitations: Versus benign nodules, malignant thyroid tumors reportedly had significantly higher TCR beta diversity, in blood and tumor.

The V segment lost 5 bases and the J segment 3 bases; nucleotides outside the gene matches: 3. There are 13 residues in the CDR3. Germline lookup yields CDR1 SGHTA and CDR2 FQGNSA. Until they underwent thyroid surgery, no patient had received any treatment. Sequenced input: adjacent normal tissue. The chain combines TRBV7-2 with TRBJ2-7, with TRBD2 identical over 8 bases. The source is a female donor with papillary thyroid cancer or a benign thyroid nodule (not recorded which). Some clones in this sample may be carry-over from other donors' samples. This chain's CDR3 is CASSPRGGYEQYF. CDR3 bases: TGTGCCAGCAGCCCCCGGGGGGGCTACGAGCAGTACTTC.